The rows below give T cell receptor beta chains drawn from one sample of a study of neurological immune-mediated disorders. In TCRdb, the 5' RACE reads were re-called with MiXCR into one record per CDR3 protein. Here the sample spans roughly 22,000 distinct CDR3 sequences, around 6.2% being singletons. The sequenced sample consisted of CD8+ T cells from blood. These receptors originate from a man between 18 and 29 years old in good health. The CDR3 runs from the conserved cysteine through the conserved F or W. A D gene is named only where the DNA matches it firmly. Expanded clones get a size class; other rows say once, few or many, or leave the size out.

d_gene	abundance	j_gene	v_gene	CDR3aa	CDR3nt
-	many	TRBJ2-7	TRBV7-2	CASRSGRMDHEQYF	TGTGCCAGCAGATCGGGCCGTATGGACCACGAGCAGTACTTC
-	many	TRBJ2-5	TRBV7-8	CASKVGITKWETQYF	TGTGCCAGCAAGGTCGGGATAACGAAGTGGGAGACCCAGTACTTC
-	many	TRBJ1-1	TRBV7-7	CASSLFGNTEAFF	TGTGCTAGCAGCTTATTCGGTAACACTGAAGCTTTCTTT
TRBD2	many	TRBJ2-1	TRBV5-1	CASSEVAGGRDEQFF	TGCGCCAGCAGCGAGGTAGCGGGGGGCCGGGATGAGCAGTTCTTC
-	many	TRBJ1-5	TRBV19	CATFSGGAGPQHF	TGTGCCACCTTCAGCGGGGGAGCAGGGCCCCAGCATTTT
-	many	TRBJ2-2	TRBV20-1	CSASTENTGELFF	TGCAGTGCTTCGACTGAGAACACCGGGGAGCTGTTTTTT
TRBD1	many	TRBJ1-3	TRBV4-1	CASSQDPGTGTGNTIYF	TGCGCCAGCAGCCAAGATCCCGGGACAGGGACTGGAAACACCATATATTTT
-	many	TRBJ2-5	TRBV16	CASSHGETQYF	TGTGCCAGCAGCCATGGAGAGACCCAGTACTTC
TRBD1	many	TRBJ2-1	TRBV2	CASSAGTGVNEQFF	TGTGCCAGCAGCGCCGGGACAGGGGTCAATGAGCAGTTCTTC
-	many	TRBJ2-1	TRBV27	CASSSTGRNEQFF	TGTGCCAGCAGTTCCACAGGGAGGAATGAGCAGTTCTTC
-	many	TRBJ2-3	TRBV6-6	CASSKAPQGTDTQYF	TGTGCCAGCTCTAAAGCCCCTCAGGGGACAGATACGCAGTATTTT
-	-	TRBJ1-1	TRBV6-5	CASSRTDTEAFF	TGTGCCAGCAGTCGGACAGACACTGAAGCTTTCTTT
-	many	TRBJ2-7	TRBV4-2	CASSQGVTASYEQYF	TGTGCCAGCAGCCAAGGTGTGACAGCCTCCTACGAGCAGTACTTC
-	many	TRBJ2-4	TRBV29-1	CSVGAGGTGAAVEYF	TGCAGCGTTGGGGCGGGGGGGACAGGGGCCGCAGTCGAATACTTC
TRBD1	many	TRBJ1-4	TRBV27	CASSPGTGDPTNEKLFF	TGTGCCAGCAGTCCAGGGACAGGGGATCCAACTAATGAAAAACTGTTTTTT
-	many	TRBJ2-5	TRBV9	CASSVDGGQKETQYF	TGTGCCAGCAGCGTAGACGGGGGACAGAAAGAGACCCAGTACTTC
-	many	TRBJ1-5	TRBV6-1	CASIPDTVSQPQHF	TGTGCCAGCATCCCGGACACGGTTTCTCAGCCCCAGCATTTT